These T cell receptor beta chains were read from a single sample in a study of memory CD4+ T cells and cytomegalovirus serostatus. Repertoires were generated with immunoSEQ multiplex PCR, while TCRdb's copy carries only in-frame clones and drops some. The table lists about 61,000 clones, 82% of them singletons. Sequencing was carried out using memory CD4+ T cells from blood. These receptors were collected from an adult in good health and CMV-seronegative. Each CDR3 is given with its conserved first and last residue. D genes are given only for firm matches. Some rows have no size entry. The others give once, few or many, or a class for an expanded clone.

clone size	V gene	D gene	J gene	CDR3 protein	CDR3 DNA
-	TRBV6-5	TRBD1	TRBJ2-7	CASSLTTGGYIYF	TGTGCCAGCAGTCTCACGACAGGGGGCTACATATACTTC
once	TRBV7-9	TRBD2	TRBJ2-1	CASSPGLASYNEQFF	TGTGCCAGCAGCCCAGGACTAGCCTCCTACAATGAGCAGTTCTTC
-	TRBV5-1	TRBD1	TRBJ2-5	CASSPRTGAKEETQYF	TGCGCCAGCAGCCCACGGACAGGGGCGAAGGAGGAGACCCAGTACTTC
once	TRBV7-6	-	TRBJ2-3	CASSLGDATDTQYF	TGTGCCAGCAGCTTAGGTGACGCCACAGATACGCAGTATTTT
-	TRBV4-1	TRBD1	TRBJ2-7	CASSQGPGQGRYEQYF	TGCGCCAGCAGCCAGGGCCCGGGACAGGGGAGGTACGAGCAGTACTTC
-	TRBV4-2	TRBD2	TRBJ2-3	CASSPRLAGVTDTQYF	TGTGCCAGCAGCCCTCGGCTAGCGGGGGTCACAGATACGCAGTATTTT
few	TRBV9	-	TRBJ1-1	CASSVAWDTEAFF	TGTGCCAGCAGCGTAGCTTGGGACACTGAAGCTTTCTTT
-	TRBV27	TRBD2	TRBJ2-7	CASSRTAGGVYEQYF	TGTGCCAGCAGTAGGACAGCGGGGGGGGTCTACGAGCAGTACTTC
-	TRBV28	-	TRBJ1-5	CASSQGVGFNQPQHF	TGTGCCAGCAGTCAGGGAGTAGGGTTCAATCAGCCCCAGCATTTT
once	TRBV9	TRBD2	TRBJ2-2	CASSVDGLAGDTGELFF	TGTGCCAGCAGCGTAGATGGACTAGCGGGAGACACCGGGGAGCTGTTTTTT